The TCR beta chain under discussion was sequenced for a study of shared clonotypes between healthy human individuals. Produced via immunoSEQ multiplex PCR; TCRdb's table is partial and in-frame only. The sample records roughly 1,500,000 clones, about 98.5% being singletons. Germline V gives CDR1 SGHAT, CDR2 FQNNGV. The V end lost 5 bases, the J end lost 12 bases, and 14 bases lay between the germline ends. The CDR3 spans 12 residues. V and J are TRBV11-2 and TRBJ2-1; D is uncertain. Sequenced material: naive CD4+ T cells sorted from blood. Stated subset: CD45RA+ positively selected. The sequence was obtained from a man under 40 in good health. CDR3 in DNA: TGTGCCAGCAGCCGTGGGGTTATCGTGCAGTTCTTC. This codes for CASSRGVIVQFF.